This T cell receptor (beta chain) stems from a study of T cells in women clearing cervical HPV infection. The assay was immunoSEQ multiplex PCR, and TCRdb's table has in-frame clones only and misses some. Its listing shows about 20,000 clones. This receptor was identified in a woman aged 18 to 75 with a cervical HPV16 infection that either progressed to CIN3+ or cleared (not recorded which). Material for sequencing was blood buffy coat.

This CDR3 reads CSAQGLAIKTQYF. CDR3 bases read: TGCAGTGCCCAGGGACTAGCAATTAAGACC. The gene calls are TRBV20-1 and TRBJ2-5, with 9 bases that match TRBD2. The CDR3 end falls 3 residues outside the read, so it is completed with the germline J gene. The CDR3 sequence is 13 residues long. After removal of 6 bases from V and 6 bases from J, the junction contained 8 bases not matched to a gene. Germline CDR1 and CDR2: DFQATT and SNEGSKA (reference sequence).